This T cell receptor beta chain was retrieved from a study of blood T cell repertoires in COVID-19. Using immunoSEQ multiplex PCR, the repertoire was profiled, and TCRdb retains in-frame clones only, with some absent. The sample has 300,000 to 400,000 clones, around 88% seen once. Germline trimming cut 2 bases from V and 8 bases from J; bases unmatched to any gene: 6. Germline V gives CDR1 SGHTA, CDR2 FQGNSA. This CDR3 region has 14 residues. This rearrangement joins TRBV7-2 to TRBJ2-1; 7 nucleotides align to TRBD2. The TCR originated in a man aged 25 to 40 with active or convalescent COVID-19. The sequenced sample was peripheral blood. The CDR3 here is CASSLREGLYEQFF. DNA of the CDR3: TGTGCCAGCAGCTTAAGGGAGGGCCTTTATGAGCAGTTCTTC.